Below are 18 T cell receptor beta chains sequenced from a single sample in a study of response to subunit inactivated influenza vaccine. TCRdb used MiXCR to reprocess the RT-PCR reads, holding one entry per CDR3 protein. This sample has roughly 500,000 distinct CDR3 sequences, with approximately 15% found just once. This material consisted of CD4+ T cells sorted from PBMCs, taken less than 30 months after vaccination. The source is a man aged 50-75 years who received an inactivated influenza vaccine.

The genes are TRBV7-2 and TRBJ1-3, with no clear D. This CDR3 has 15 residues. Germline CDR1 and CDR2: SGHTA and FQGNSA. V was clipped by 1 base and J by 3 bases, with 10 bases between them. CDR3 nucleotides: TGTGCCAGCAGCTTAGACCCTGGCAGTGGAAACACCATATATTTT. Protein product: CASSLDPGSGNTIYF.

This chain connects TRBV28 to TRBJ1-5, with unresolved D. The germline CDR1 and CDR2 sequences are MDHEN and SYDVKM. CDR3 size: 14 residues. Trimming removed 6 bases at V and 3 bases at J, with 12 bases between. CDR3 sequence reads: CASRLRELNQPQHF. The CDR3, as DNA: TGTGCCAGCAGGCTCCGGGAGCTCAATCAGCCCCAGCATTTT.

The table lists this clonotype with many counts. This rearrangement joins TRBV6-2 or TRBV6-3 to TRBJ1-2; tentative D call: TRBD1 (5 bases). The CDR3 covers 13 residues. V lost 7 bases to trimming and J lost 8 bases, with 17 bases between them. Germline CDR1 is MNHEY and CDR2 is SVGEGT. The CDR3 DNA is TGTGCCAGCAACCTCTCTGGACACCAAGGCTACACCTTC. Amino acids: CASNLSGHQGYTF.

This clonotype was seen a handful of times. The chain is built from TRBV28 and TRBJ2-5, with a possible D match to TRBD2 (7 bases). There are 16 residues in the CDR3. CDR1 MDHEN and CDR2 SYDVKM come from the germline V gene. Deletions cut 3 bases from V and 4 bases from J, with 18 bases between. CDR3 nucleotide sequence: TGTGCCAGCAGTTTTGTGGGTCGAGGGGGGGGAGAGACCCAGTACTTC. Translating it yields CASSFVGRGGGETQYF.

This clonotype appeared a few times. The rearrangement links TRBV20-1 to TRBJ1-1; possibly TRBD1 for D (5 bases). V lost 1 base, J lost 2 bases, and 11 bases lay in between. The CDR3 spans 14 residues. Germline CDR1 and CDR2: DFQATT and SNEGSKA (reference sequence). CDR3 bases: TGCAGTGCTAGAGCCGGACATGTCAACACTGAAGCTTTCTTT. It codes for CSARAGHVNTEAFF.

This clonotype has just a few counts. This chain connects TRBV20-1 to TRBJ2-2; D remains unclear. Trimming shortened V by 1 base and J by 5 bases, and 11 bases separated the two germline ends. CDR1 is DFQATT and CDR2 is SNEGSKA in the germline V gene (reference sequence). This CDR3 spans 14 amino acids. CDR3 loop: CSARGLGLTGELFF. CDR3 DNA sequence: TGCAGTGCTAGAGGTTTGGGATTAACCGGGGAGCTGTTTTTT.

This clonotype was seen a few times. V and J are TRBV2 and TRBJ2-3, with unresolved D. This CDR3 contains 17 residues. The V gene lost 5 bases and the J gene lost 2 bases, with 20 bases spanning the gap. The germline gives CDR1 SNHLY, CDR2 FYNNEI. Here the CDR3 reads CASSPPLSQRNTDTQYF. The CDR3 DNA sequence: TGTGCCAGCAGTCCACCGCTCTCCCAGCGAAACACAGATACGCAGTATTTT.

This chain uses TRBV5-1 with TRBJ2-2, with 12 bases that match TRBD2. CDR1 and CDR2 (germline): SGHRS, YFSETQ. This CDR3 region has 16 residues. V dropped 4 bases and J dropped 4; count of bases not matched to a gene: 5. The CDR3 sequence: CASSKTSGSGTGELFF. The CDR3 bases are TGCGCCAGCAGCAAGACTAGCGGGAGCGGCACCGGGGAGCTGTTTTTT.

The sample holds a few counts of this clonotype. The chain couples TRBV20-1 to TRBJ1-1, with D possibly being TRBD1 (6 bases). Germline values: CDR1 DFQATT, CDR2 SNEGSKA (reference sequence). The CDR3 length is 16 residues. V was trimmed by 0 bases and J by 0 bases, leaving 14 bases between them. CDR3 DNA: TGCAGTGCTAGAGACGGACAGAAAGTCATGAACACTGAAGCTTTCTTT. Translated, it gives CSARDGQKVMNTEAFF.

This clonotype showed up just a few times. The chain is built from TRBV5-1 and TRBJ2-3, with 8 bases matching TRBD2. Germline CDR1 is SGHRS and CDR2 is YFSETQ. With V trimmed by 4 bases and J by 6 bases, 10 bases remained unmatched. This CDR3 is built from 15 residues. CDR3 coding DNA: TGCGCCAGCAGCCTCCAAGCGGGGGCAGGGGATACGCAGTATTTT. This translates into CASSLQAGAGDTQYF. The full variable domain, completed using reference TRBV5-1 and TRBJ2-3, is KAGVTQTPRYLIKTRGQQVTLSCSPISGHRSVSWYQQTPGQGLQFLFEYFSETQRNKGNFPGRFSGRQFSNSRSEMNVSTLELGDSALYLCASSLQAGAGDTQYFGPGTRLTVL.

This clonotype was recorded a few times. V and J are TRBV5-1 and TRBJ1-3, with 7 bases identical to TRBD1. V shed 2 bases, J shed 8 bases, and the junction held 10 bases outside the gene matches. The CDR3 has 15 amino acids. Germline V gives CDR1 SGHRS, CDR2 YFSETQ. The CDR3: CASSLQGTRGDTIYF. CDR3 DNA sequence: TGCGCCAGCAGCTTACAGGGGACTCGAGGAGACACCATATATTTT.

The V and J genes are TRBV4-1 and TRBJ2-1; D is possibly TRBD2 (5 bases). The CDR3 consists of 17 residues. Trimming took off 2 bases at V and 0 bases at J, with 14 bases between the two ends. Germline lookup yields CDR1 MGHRA and CDR2 YSYEKL. CDR3 region: CASSQIPLGPSYNEQFF. The CDR3 DNA reads as TGCGCCAGCAGCCAAATCCCACTAGGTCCCTCCTACAATGAGCAGTTCTTC.

This chain connects TRBV2 to TRBJ2-7; 9 bases agree with TRBD1. The germline gives CDR1 SNHLY, CDR2 FYNNEI. CDR3 length: 17 amino acids. V trimming: 10 bases; J trimming: 3 bases; junction bases outside the gene matches: 19. The chain's CDR3 is CATTPATPGQGFYEQYF. The CDR3, as DNA: TGTGCCACCACACCAGCCACCCCGGGACAGGGTTTCTACGAGCAGTACTTC.

V gene TRBV10-3 combines with J gene TRBJ1-6; D gene unclear. The V and J ends lost 9 bases and 7 bases respectively, with 16 bases between them. The length of the CDR3 is 14 residues. The V gene's germline CDR1 is ENHRY and CDR2 SYGVKD. The CDR3 nucleotides read TGTGCCATAAGGAGGAGGCAGGAAAATTCACCCCTCCACTTT. Protein sequence: CAIRRRQENSPLHF.

This clonotype was picked up a small number of times. This chain links TRBV5-1 with TRBJ2-1; 10 bases fit TRBD2. Germline loops: CDR1 SGHRS, CDR2 YFSETQ. Losses at the gene ends were 4 bases for V and 8 bases for J; bases not matched to a gene: 9. The CDR3 sequence is 15 residues long. The CDR3 spells CASSASGRSFDEQFF. The CDR3 coding sequence is TGCGCCAGCAGCGCTAGCGGGAGATCCTTCGATGAGCAGTTCTTC.

This clonotype was seen a few times. The genes are TRBV10-3 and TRBJ1-5; D is undetermined. Per the germline V gene, CDR1 is ENHRY and CDR2 is SYGVKD. V lost 6 bases to trimming and J lost 5 bases, with 11 bases between them. The CDR3 covers 13 residues. The CDR3 bases are TGTGCCATCAGACATACCAGTGATCAGCCCCAGCATTTT. It codes for CAIRHTSDQPQHF.

A single count supports this clonotype. The rearrangement joins TRBV25-1 to TRBJ2-7; TRBD2 matches 8 bases. Looked up from germline, CDR1 is MGHDK and CDR2 is SYGVNS. The CDR3 spans 14 residues. Trimming removed 6 bases from V and 0 bases from J; junction bases left unmatched: 4. CDR3 sequence (DNA): TGTGCCAGCAGCACGGGAGGGCCCTCCTACGAGCAGTACTTC. Translating it yields CASSTGGPSYEQYF.

This chain uses TRBV9 with TRBJ1-1; possible D gene TRBD1, 6 bases. V dropped 3 bases and J dropped 5 bases, with 14 bases sitting between them. CDR3 size: 14 residues. CDR1 and CDR2 from the germline V gene are SGDLS and YYNGEE. The DNA for the CDR3 is TGTGCCAGCAGCGCAATCAGGGGTTTAACTGAAGCTTTCTTT. The encoded protein is CASSAIRGLTEAFF.